This T cell receptor (beta chain) stems from a study of low-dose radiotherapy and immunotherapy resistance in tumors. Overall study context: The drug cyclophosphamide was given into a vein at 200 mg/m2 every two weeks, one day before radiation and immunotherapy. On cycle 1 day 1, patients started four cycles of oral aspirin 300 mg daily.

Germline-derived CDR1 and CDR2 are SQVTM and ANQGSEA. This CDR3 region has 14 residues. With 6 bases clipped from V and 7 bases from J, the junction kept 8 bases outside the gene matches. TRAV- and TRBV-specific primers, spanning alpha and beta chains, primed first-strand cDNA. The TCRs were subjected to amplification over about 20 PCR cycles employing a constant-region primer in conjunction with a V-primer adapter. TCRdb reanalysed the reads using MiXCR and keeps one entry per CDR3 protein. The table lists roughly 100,000 distinct CDR3 sequences, 20% to 25% of them singletons, with around 13% in the top ten. Described time point: after trial treatment. Specified treatment: LDRT plus nivolumab, ipilimumab, low-dose cyclophosphamide and aspirin (RACIN trial). The donors' treatment consisted of nivolumab, ipilimumab, aspirin, low-dose cyclophosphamide and low-dose radiotherapy. This clonotype was picked up many times.

Specimen: PBMCs, collected after low-dose radiotherapy plus immunotherapy. This TCR came from a female donor with ovarian cancer. This chain connects TRBV29-1 to TRBJ2-2; 10 bases are shared with TRBD1. The CDR3 DNA sequence: TGCAGCGTAGTAGGGACAGGGGTTCACGGGGAGCTGTTTTTT. This encodes CSVVGTGVHGELFF.